The clone carrying this T cell receptor beta chain was seen only once. V shed 0 bases and J shed 0 bases, with 9 bases lying between them. In germline, CDR1 is SGDLS, CDR2 YYNGEE. The length of the CDR3 is 16 residues. The assay was immunoSEQ multiplex PCR, and TCRdb's table has in-frame clones only and misses some. The sample has roughly 84,000 clones, over 85% seen once; the top ten hold less than 1.5%. The data were obtained in a study of T cell changes during pregnancy in multiple sclerosis. V and J are TRBV9 and TRBJ2-2; D perhaps matches TRBD1 (5 bases). This sequence originates from a female donor in good health, enrolled as a control in a pregnancy study. The input for sequencing was peripheral blood, taken in the third trimester of pregnancy. CDR3 in amino acids: CASSVARASNTGELFF. The DNA for the CDR3 is TGTGCCAGCAGCGTAGCCAGGGCCTCGAACACCGGGGAGCTGTTTTTT.